Sequencing of this T cell receptor (beta chain) was carried out in a study of blood T cell repertoires in COVID-19. Study in general: In each case, the material was cDNA or gDNA derived from T cells, B-cell-depleted T cells, or PBMCs.

The assay was immunoSEQ multiplex PCR, and TCRdb's table has in-frame clones only and misses some. The repertoire consists of 110,000 to 150,000 clones, with 88% occurring once and the leading ten covering roughly 1.6%. Germline V gene lookup returns CDR1 LNHDA and CDR2 SQIVND (reference sequence). Between the trimmed V and J ends, which lost 6 bases and 0 bases, there was a span of 5 bases. CDR3 length: 12 residues. Concerning this clone: This sample includes further DNA sequences coding for the same CDR3.

Sequencing was done on a sample of peripheral blood. The rearrangement uses TRBV19 and TRBJ1-2; D perhaps matches TRBD1 (5 bases). The TCR was taken from a woman aged 45-60 years with acute or convalescent COVID-19. The CDR3: CASRDTNYGYTF. Here the CDR3 DNA reads TGTGCCAGTAGGGACACTAACTATGGCTACACCTTC.